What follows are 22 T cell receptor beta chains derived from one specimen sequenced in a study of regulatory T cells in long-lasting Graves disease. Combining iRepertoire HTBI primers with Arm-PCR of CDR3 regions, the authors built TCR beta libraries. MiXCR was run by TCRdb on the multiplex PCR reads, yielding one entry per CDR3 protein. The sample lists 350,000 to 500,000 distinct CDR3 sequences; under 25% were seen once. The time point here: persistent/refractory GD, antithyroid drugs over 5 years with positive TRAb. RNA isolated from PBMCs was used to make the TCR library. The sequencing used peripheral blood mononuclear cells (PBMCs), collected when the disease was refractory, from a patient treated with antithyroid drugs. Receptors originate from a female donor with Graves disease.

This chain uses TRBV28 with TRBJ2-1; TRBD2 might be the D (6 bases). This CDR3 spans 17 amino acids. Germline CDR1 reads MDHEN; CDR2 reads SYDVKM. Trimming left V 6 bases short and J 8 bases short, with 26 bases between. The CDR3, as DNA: TGTGCCAGCAGGCTGGAGACTCGTGTTGCGGGACGGGATGAGCAGTTCTTC. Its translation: CASRLETRVAGRDEQFF.

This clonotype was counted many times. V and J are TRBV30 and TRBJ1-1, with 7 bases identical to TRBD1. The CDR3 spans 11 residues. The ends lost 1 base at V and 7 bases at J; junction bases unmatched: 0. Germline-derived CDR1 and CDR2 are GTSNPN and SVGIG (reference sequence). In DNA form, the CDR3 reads TGTGCCTGGAGTGGGACAGGTGAAGCTTTCTTT. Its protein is CAWSGTGEAFF.

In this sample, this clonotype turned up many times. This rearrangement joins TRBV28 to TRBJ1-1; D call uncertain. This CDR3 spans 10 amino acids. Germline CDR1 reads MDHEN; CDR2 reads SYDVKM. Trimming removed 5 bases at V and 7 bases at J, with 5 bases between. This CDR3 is CASSGFEAFF. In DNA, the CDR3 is TGTGCCAGCAGTGGATTTGAAGCTTTCTTT.

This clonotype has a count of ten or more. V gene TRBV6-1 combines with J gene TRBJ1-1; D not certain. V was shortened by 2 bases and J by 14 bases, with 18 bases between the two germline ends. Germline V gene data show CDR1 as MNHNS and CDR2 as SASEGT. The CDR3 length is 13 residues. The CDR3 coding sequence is TGTGCCAGCAGTGAATCAACCGGACCTACGGGATTCTTT. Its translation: CASSESTGPTGFF.

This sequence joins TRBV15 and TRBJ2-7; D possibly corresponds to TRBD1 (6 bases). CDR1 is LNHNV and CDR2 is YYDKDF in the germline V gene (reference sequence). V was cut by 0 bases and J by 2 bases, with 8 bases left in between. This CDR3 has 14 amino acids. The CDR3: CATSRETGPYEQYF. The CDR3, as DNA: TGTGCCACCAGCAGAGAAACAGGGCCCTACGAGCAGTACTTC.

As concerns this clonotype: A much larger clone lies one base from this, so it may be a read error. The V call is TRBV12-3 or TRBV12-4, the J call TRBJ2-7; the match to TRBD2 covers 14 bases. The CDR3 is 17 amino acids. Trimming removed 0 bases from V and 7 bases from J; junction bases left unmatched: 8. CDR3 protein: CASSLATTSGRAHEQYF. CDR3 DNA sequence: TGTGCCAGCAGTTTAGCGACGACTAGCGGGAGGGCCCATGAGCAGTACTTC.

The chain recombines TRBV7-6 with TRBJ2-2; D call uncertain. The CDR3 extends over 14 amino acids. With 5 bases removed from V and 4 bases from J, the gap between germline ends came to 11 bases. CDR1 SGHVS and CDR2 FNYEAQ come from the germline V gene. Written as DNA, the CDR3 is TGTGCCAGCAGCCCCGCACCCGGCACCGGGGAGCTGTTTTTT. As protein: CASSPAPGTGELFF.

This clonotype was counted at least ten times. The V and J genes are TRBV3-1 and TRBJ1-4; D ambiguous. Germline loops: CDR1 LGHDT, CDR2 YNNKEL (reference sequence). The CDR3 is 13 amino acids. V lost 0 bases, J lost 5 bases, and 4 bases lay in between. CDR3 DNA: TGTGCCAGCAGCCAAGAAATAAATGAAAAACTGTTTTTT. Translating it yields CASSQEINEKLFF.

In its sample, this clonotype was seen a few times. CDR3 loop: CASSVGTGGTTDTQYF. In DNA form, the CDR3 reads TGTGCCAGCAGCGTAGGGACAGGGGGAACCACAGATACGCAGTATTTT. This chain links TRBV9 with TRBJ2-3; 10 nucleotides match TRBD1. Germline loops: CDR1 SGDLS, CDR2 YYNGEE. V trimming: 0 bases; J trimming: 2 bases; junction bases outside the gene matches: 3. CDR3 length: 16 residues.

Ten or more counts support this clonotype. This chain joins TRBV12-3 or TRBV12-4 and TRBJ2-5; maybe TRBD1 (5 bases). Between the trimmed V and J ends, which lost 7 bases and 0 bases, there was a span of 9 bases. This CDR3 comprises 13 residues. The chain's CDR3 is CASNSGYQETQYF. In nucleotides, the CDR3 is TGTGCCAGCAATTCAGGGTACCAAGAGACCCAGTACTTC.

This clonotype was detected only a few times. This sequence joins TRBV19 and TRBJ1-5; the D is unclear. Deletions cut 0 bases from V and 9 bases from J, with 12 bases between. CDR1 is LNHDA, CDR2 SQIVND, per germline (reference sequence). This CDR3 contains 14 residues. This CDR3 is CASSIEASSSPQHF. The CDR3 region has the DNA TGTGCCAGTAGTATAGAAGCCTCCTCGTCGCCCCAGCATTTT.

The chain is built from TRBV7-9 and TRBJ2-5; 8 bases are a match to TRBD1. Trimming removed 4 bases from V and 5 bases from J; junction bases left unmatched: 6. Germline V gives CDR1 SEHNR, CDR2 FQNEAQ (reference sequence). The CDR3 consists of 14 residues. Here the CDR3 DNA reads TGTGCCAGCAGCTGGTTCACAGGGGGGGAGACCCAGTACTTC. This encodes CASSWFTGGETQYF.

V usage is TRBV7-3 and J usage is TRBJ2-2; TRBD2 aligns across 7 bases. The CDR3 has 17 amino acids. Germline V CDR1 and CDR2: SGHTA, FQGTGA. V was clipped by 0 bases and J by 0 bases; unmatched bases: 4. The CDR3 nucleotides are TGTGCCAGCAGCTTAACCGTGGCGGGGGCGAACACCGGGGAGCTGTTTTTT. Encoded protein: CASSLTVAGANTGELFF.

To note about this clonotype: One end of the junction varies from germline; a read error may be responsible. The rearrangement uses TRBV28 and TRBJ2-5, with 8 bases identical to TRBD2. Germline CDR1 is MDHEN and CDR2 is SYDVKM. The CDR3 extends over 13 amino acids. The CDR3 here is CASGSGSLETQYF. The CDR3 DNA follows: TGCGCCAGCGGGAGCGGGAGTTTAGAGACCCAGTACTTC.

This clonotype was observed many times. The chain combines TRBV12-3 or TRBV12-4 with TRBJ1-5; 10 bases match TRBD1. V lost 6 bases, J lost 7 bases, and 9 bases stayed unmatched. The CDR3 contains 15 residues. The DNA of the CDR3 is TGTGCCAGCAGACCGGGACAGGGGTGGTTCCAGCCCCAGCATTTT. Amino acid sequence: CASRPGQGWFQPQHF.

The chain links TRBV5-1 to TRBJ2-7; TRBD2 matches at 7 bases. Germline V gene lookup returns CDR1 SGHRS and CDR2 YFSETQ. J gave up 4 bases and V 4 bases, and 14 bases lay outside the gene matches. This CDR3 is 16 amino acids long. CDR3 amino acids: CASSPSWREGGYEQYF. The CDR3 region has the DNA TGCGCCAGCAGCCCGAGTTGGAGGGAGGGCGGTTACGAGCAGTACTTC.

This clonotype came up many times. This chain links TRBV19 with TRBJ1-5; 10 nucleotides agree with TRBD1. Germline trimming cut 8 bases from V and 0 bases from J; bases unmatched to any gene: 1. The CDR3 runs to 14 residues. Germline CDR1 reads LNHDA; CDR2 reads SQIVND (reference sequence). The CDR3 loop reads CASGTGASNQPQHF. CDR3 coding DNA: TGTGCCAGTGGGACAGGGGCTAGCAATCAGCCCCAGCATTTT.

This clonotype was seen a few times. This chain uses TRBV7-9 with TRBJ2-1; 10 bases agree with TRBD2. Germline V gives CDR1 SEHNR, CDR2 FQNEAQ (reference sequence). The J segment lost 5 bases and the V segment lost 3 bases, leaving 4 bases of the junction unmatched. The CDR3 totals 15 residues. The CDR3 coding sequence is TGTGCCAGCAGCTTCAGGACTAGCGGTAACAATGAGCAGTTCTTC. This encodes CASSFRTSGNNEQFF.

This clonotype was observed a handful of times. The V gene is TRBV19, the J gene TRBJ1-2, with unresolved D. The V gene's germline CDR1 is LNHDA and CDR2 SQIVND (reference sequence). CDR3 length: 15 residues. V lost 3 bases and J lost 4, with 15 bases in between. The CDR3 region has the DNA TGTGCCAGTAGTATCGGCCTCATGGCGGGCTATGGCTACACCTTC. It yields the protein CASSIGLMAGYGYTF.

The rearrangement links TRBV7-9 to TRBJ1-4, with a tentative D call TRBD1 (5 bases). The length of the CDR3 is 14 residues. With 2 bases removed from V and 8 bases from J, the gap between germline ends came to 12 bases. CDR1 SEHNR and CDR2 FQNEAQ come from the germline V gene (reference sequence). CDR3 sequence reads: CASSLQGVKEKLFF. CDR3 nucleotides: TGTGCCAGCAGCTTACAGGGAGTGAAGGAAAAACTGTTTTTT. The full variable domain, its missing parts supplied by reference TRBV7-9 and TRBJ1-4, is DTGVSQNPRHKITKRGQNVTFRCDPISEHNRLYWYRQTLGQGPEFLTYFQNEAQLEKSRLLSDRFSAERPKGSFSTLEIQRTEQGDSAMYLCASSLQGVKEKLFFGSGTQLSVL.

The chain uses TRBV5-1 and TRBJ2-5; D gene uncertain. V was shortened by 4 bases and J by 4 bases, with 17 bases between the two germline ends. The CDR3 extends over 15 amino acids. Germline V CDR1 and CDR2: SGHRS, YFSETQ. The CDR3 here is CASSPRWEPRETQYF. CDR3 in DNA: TGCGCCAGCAGCCCGCGGTGGGAACCCCGAGAGACCCAGTACTTC.

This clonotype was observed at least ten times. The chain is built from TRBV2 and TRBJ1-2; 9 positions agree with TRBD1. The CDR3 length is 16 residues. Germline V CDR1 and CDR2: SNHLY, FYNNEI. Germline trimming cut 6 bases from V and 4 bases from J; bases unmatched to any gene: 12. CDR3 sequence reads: CASSSSIGQGIYGYTF. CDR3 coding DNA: TGTGCCAGCAGCTCTTCCATCGGACAGGGGATCTATGGCTACACCTTC.